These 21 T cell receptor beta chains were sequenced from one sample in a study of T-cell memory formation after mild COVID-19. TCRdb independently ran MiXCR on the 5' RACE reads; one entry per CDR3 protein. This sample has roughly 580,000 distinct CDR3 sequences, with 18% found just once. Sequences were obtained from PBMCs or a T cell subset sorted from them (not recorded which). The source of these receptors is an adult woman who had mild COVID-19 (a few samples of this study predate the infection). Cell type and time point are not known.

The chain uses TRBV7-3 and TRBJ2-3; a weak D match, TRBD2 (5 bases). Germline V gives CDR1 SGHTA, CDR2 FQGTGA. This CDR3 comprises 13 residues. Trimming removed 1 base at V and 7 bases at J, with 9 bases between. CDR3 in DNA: TGTGCCAGCAGCTTAAACACTAGGAATACGCAGTATTTT. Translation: CASSLNTRNTQYF. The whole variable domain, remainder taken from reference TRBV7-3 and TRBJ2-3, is GAGVSQTPSNKVTEKGKYVELRCDPISGHTALYWYRQSLGQGPEFLIYFQGTGAADDSGLPNDRFFAVRPEGSVSTLKIQRTERGDSAVYLCASSLNTRNTQYFGPGTRLTVL.

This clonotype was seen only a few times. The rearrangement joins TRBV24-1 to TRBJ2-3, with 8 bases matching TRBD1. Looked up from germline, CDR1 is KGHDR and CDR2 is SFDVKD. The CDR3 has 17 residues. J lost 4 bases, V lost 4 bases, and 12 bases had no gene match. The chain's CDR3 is CATSDRADRDRPDTQYF. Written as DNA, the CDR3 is TGTGCCACCAGTGACCGGGCGGACAGGGATCGTCCAGATACGCAGTATTTT.

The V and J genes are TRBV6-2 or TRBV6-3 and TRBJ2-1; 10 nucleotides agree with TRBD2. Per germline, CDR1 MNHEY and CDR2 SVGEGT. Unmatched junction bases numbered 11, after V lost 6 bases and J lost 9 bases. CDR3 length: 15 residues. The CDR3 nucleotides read TGTGCCAGCAGCCTCCCAGCGGGGGGGCAATCTGAGCAGTTCTTC. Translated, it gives CASSLPAGGQSEQFF.

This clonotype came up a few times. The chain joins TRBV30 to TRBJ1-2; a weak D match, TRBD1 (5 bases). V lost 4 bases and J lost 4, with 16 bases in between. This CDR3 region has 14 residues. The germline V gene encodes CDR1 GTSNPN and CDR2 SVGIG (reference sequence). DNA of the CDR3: TGTGCCTGGACCCCGAGACAGACGGCCTATGGCTACACCTTC. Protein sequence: CAWTPRQTAYGYTF.

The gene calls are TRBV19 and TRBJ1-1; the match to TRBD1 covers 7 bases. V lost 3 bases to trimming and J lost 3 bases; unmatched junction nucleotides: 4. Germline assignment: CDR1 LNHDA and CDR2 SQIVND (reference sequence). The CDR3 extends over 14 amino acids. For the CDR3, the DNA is TGTGCCAGTAGTATGGGGACAGATCACACTGAAGCTTTCTTT. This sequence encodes CASSMGTDHTEAFF. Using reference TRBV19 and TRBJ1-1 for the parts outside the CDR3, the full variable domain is DGGITQSPKYLFRKEGQNVTLSCEQNLNHDAMYWYRQDPGQGLRLIYYSQIVNDFQKGDIAEGYSVSREKKESFPLTVTSAQKNPTAFYLCASSMGTDHTEAFFGQGTRLTVV.

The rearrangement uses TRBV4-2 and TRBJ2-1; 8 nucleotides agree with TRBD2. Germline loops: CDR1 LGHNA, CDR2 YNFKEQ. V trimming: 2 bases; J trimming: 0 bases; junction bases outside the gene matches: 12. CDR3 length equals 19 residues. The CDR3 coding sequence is TGTGCCAGCAGCCAATCCCCGGGGGGGGGGCCAATCTCCTACAATGAGCAGTTCTTC. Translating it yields CASSQSPGGGPISYNEQFF.

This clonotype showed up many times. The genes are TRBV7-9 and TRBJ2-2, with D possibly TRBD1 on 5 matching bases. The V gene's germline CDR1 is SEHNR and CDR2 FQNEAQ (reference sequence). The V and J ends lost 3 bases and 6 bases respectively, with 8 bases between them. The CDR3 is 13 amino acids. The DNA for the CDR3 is TGTGCCAGCAGCTTTTCAGGGTCCGGGGAGCTGTTTTTT. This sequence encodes CASSFSGSGELFF.

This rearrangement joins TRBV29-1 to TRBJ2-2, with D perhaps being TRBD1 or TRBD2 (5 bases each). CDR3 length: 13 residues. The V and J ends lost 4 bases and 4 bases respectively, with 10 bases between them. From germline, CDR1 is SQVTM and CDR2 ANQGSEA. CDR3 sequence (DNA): TGCAGCGTTGTTGGGGGTTCCACCGGGGAGCTGTTTTTT. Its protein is CSVVGGSTGELFF.

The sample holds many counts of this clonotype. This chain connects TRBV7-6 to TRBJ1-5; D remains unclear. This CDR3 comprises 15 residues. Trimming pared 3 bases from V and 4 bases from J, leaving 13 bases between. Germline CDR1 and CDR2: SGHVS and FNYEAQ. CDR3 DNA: TGTGCCAGCAGCTTCGGTAGCGGGGTAAATCAGCCCCAGCATTTT. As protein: CASSFGSGVNQPQHF.

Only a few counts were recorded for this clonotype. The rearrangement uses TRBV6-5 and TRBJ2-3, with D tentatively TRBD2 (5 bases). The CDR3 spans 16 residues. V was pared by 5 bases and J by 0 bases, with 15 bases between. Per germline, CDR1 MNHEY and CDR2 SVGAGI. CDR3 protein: CASSGDGVPSTDTQYF. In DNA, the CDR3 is TGTGCCAGCAGTGGAGACGGGGTGCCTAGCACAGATACGCAGTATTTT.

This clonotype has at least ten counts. The CDR3 DNA reads TGTGCCAGCAGCTTATTACGCACAGATACGCAGTATTTT. Protein product: CASSLLRTDTQYF. The V gene is TRBV7-2, the J gene TRBJ2-3; D gene ambiguous. The V end was cut by 2 bases, the J end by 1 base, with 4 bases between. The CDR3 sequence is 13 residues long. Germline values: CDR1 SGHTA, CDR2 FQGNSA.

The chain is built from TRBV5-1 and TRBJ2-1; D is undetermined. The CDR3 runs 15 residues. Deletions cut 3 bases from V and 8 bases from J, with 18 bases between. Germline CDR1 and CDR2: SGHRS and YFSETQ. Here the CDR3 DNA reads TGCGCCAGCAGCTACCCACGACAATTGCTCGATGAGCAGTTCTTC. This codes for CASSYPRQLLDEQFF.

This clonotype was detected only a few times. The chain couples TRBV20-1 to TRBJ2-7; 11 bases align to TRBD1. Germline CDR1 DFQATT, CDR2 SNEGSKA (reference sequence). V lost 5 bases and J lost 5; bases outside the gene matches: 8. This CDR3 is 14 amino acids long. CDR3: CSAPRDRGGNEQYF. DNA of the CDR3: TGCAGTGCTCCGAGGGACAGGGGGGGCAACGAGCAGTACTTC.

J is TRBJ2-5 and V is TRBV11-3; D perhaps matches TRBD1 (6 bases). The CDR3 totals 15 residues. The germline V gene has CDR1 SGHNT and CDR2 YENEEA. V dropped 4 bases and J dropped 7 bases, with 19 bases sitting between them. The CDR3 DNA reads TGTGCCAGCAGCTCCCACTCACAGGGAAAGGTGACCCAGTACTTC. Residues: CASSSHSQGKVTQYF.

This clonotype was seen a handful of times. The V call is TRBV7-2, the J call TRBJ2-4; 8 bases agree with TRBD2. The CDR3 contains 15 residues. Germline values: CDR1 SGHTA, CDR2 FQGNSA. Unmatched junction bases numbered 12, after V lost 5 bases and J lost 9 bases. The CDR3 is CASSPGGSPGGIQYF. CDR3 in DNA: TGTGCCAGCAGCCCGGGAGGGTCCCCCGGGGGCATTCAGTACTTC.

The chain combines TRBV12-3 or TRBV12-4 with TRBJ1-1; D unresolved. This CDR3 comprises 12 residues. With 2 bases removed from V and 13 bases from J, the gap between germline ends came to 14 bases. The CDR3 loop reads CASSLTQEGRFF. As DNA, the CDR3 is TGTGCCAGCAGTTTAACGCAAGAGGGCCGTTTCTTT.

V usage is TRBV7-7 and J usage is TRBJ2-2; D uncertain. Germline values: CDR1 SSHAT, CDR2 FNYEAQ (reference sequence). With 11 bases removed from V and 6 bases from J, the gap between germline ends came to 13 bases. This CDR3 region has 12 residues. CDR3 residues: CAAGIVAGELFF. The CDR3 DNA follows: TGTGCCGCTGGAATCGTCGCCGGGGAGCTGTTTTTT.

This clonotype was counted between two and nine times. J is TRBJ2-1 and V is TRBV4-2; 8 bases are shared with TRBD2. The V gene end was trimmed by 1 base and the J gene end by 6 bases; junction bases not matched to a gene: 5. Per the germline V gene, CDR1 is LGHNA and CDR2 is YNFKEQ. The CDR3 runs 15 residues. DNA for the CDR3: TGTGCCAGCAGCCAAGCGAATCGGGGGGGCAATGAGCAGTTCTTC. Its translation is CASSQANRGGNEQFF.

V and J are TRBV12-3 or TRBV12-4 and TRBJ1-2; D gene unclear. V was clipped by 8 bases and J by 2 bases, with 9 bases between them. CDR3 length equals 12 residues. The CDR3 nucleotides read TGTGCCAGCCGAGGGAGAAACTATGGCTACACCTTC. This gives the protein CASRGRNYGYTF.

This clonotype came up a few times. This CDR3 reads CASSLGPELAYNEQFF. Here the CDR3 DNA reads TGTGCCAGCAGCTTAGGTCCCGAACTAGCCTACAATGAGCAGTTCTTC. The chain combines TRBV7-8 with TRBJ2-1, with D possibly being TRBD2 (5 bases). The CDR3 contains 16 residues. Trimming left V 1 base short and J 2 bases short, with 12 bases between. Per the germline V gene, CDR1 is SGHVS and CDR2 is FQNEAQ.

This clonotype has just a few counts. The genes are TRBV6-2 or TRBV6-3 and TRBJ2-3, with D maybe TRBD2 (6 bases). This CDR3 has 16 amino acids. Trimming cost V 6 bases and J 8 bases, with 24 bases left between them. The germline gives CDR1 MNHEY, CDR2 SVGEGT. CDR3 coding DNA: TGTGCCAGCAGACCCGGGTGGAGGGAGGATGGGGTTACGCAGTATTTT. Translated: CASRPGWREDGVTQYF.